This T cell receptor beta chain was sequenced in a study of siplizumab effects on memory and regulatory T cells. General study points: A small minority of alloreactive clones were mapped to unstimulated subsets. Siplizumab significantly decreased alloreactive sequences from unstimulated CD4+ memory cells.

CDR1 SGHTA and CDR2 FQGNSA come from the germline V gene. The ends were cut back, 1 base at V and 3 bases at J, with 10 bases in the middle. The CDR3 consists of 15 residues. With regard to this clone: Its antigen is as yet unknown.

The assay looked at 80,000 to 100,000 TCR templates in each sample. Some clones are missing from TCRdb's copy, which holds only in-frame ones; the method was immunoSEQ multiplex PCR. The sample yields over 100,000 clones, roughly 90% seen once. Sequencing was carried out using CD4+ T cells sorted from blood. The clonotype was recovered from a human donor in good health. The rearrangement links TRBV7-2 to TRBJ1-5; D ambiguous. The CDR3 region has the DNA TGTGCCAGCAGCTTAGGGTCGGCAGCCAATCAGCCCCAGCATTTT. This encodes CASSLGSAANQPQHF.